The clone carrying this T cell receptor (beta chain) occurred a few times. Antigen unknown. This entry belongs to a study of T cell repertoires in cytomegalovirus infection. Turning to the study itself: It was the public TCR beta signatures that indicated both CMV infection and matching HLA type.

Each CDR3 protein is one row after TCRdb ran MiXCR on the reads. This sample carries about 270,000 distinct CDR3 sequences, around 20% of them seen once, and the ten largest clones take under 25%. V lost 4 bases and J 7 bases, leaving 7 bases between the germline ends. Germline CDR1 ENHRY, CDR2 SYGVKD. This CDR3 is built from 11 residues. Findings and caveats of the study: People with CMV and the relevant HLA were identified by cumulative public TCR beta family frequency. The study found HLA-C-restricted CMV-specific TCR beta clonotypes dominating the ex vivo response.

The V gene is TRBV10-3, the J gene TRBJ1-1, with D perhaps TRBD1 (5 bases). The clonotype originates from a human donor in good health (CMV status not recorded). Some clones in this sample may be carry-over from other donors' samples. The input for sequencing was cultured PBMCs, taken from culture after CMV antigen stimulation. CDR3 coding DNA: TGTGCCATCAGTGCAGGGAATGAAGCTTTCTTT. Its translation is CAISAGNEAFF.